Each of the 10 T cell receptor beta chains below was sequenced from the same sample in a study of cytomegalovirus exposure and HLA in healthy donors. Vbeta (60) and Jbeta (13) primers were used in the PCR. The table came from immunoSEQ multiplex PCR; TCRdb's copy has only in-frame clones and leaves some out. The table has 150,000 to 200,000 clones, 79% seen once. The material sequenced was PBMCs. All receptors come from a woman aged 50 to 65 in good health and CMV-seronegative.

The chain couples TRBV5-4 to TRBJ1-1, with a weak D call TRBD1 (5 bases). Trimming took off 1 base at V and 0 bases at J, with 10 bases between the two ends. Germline V gene sequence: CDR1 SGHNT, CDR2 YYREEE (reference sequence). This CDR3 comprises 15 residues. The CDR3 coding sequence is TGTGCCAGCAGCTTGAAAGACAGAGTGAACACTGAAGCTTTCTTT. Protein product: CASSLKDRVNTEAFF.

The chain uses TRBV2 and TRBJ1-1, with 8 bases that match TRBD1. Per germline, CDR1 SNHLY and CDR2 FYNNEI. The CDR3 extends over 14 amino acids. V trimming: 7 bases; J trimming: 0 bases; junction bases outside the gene matches: 4. CDR3: CASNPTGVNTEAFF. The DNA of the CDR3 is TGTGCCAGCAATCCGACAGGGGTGAACACTGAAGCTTTCTTT.

This clone was found a few times. This rearrangement joins TRBV6-5 to TRBJ1-2; 7 positions match TRBD1. Germline CDR1 and CDR2: MNHEY and SVGAGI. The CDR3 is 12 residues long. V gave up 7 bases and J gave up 8 bases; unmatched junction bases: 7. CDR3 sequence (DNA): TGTGCCAGCACTCCGACAGGGAGCGGCTACACCTTC. Its translation is CASTPTGSGYTF.

The V call is TRBV28, the J call TRBJ2-7, with D maybe TRBD1 (5 bases). From germline, CDR1 is MDHEN and CDR2 SYDVKM. V was shortened by 9 bases and J by 7 bases, with 16 bases between the two germline ends. CDR3 size: 12 residues. The CDR3 nucleotides are TGTGCCAGTACCAGCACAGGATCGGAGCAGTACTTC. Translating gives CASTSTGSEQYF.

CDR3 residues: CASSPQGTPEKLFF. In DNA, the CDR3 is TGTGCCAGCAGCCCACAGGGGACTCCAGAAAAACTGTTTTTT. The chain employs TRBV9 and TRBJ1-4; 7 bases match TRBD1. Germline V gene sequence: CDR1 SGDLS, CDR2 YYNGEE. V trimming: 4 bases; J trimming: 8 bases; junction bases outside the gene matches: 8. There are 14 residues in the CDR3.

This chain uses TRBV29-1 with TRBJ2-3, with no clear D. The CDR3 loop spans 14 amino acids. Per germline, CDR1 SQVTM and CDR2 ANQGSEA. V was shortened by 1 base and J by 0 bases, with 8 bases between the two germline ends. Here the CDR3 DNA reads TGCAGCGTTGAAGCACGACTGAGCACAGATACGCAGTATTTT. Translating gives CSVEARLSTDTQYF.

The genes are TRBV6-1 and TRBJ2-7; D gene unclear. Germline assignment: CDR1 MNHNS and CDR2 SASEGT. V lost 4 bases and J lost 3, with 10 bases in between. The CDR3 consists of 13 residues. The CDR3 DNA reads TGTGCCAGCAGTGTGGCCCTGATCTACGAGCAGTACTTC. As protein: CASSVALIYEQYF.

The chain recombines TRBV5-1 with TRBJ1-1, with a weak D call TRBD1 (5 bases). The CDR3 loop spans 15 amino acids. The germline CDR1 and CDR2 sequences are SGHRS and YFSETQ. Trimming shortened V by 4 bases and J by 0 bases, and 13 bases separated the two germline ends. The CDR3 bases are TGCGCCAGCAGCCCTCAGACAGAGATGAACACTGAAGCTTTCTTT. Encoded protein: CASSPQTEMNTEAFF.

The chain couples TRBV7-2 to TRBJ1-5, with a tentative D call TRBD1 (6 bases). CDR3 length equals 16 residues. Germline V gene lookup returns CDR1 SGHTA and CDR2 FQGNSA. Trimming stripped 3 bases from V and 0 bases from J, with 12 bases between. CDR3 DNA sequence: TGTGCCAGCAGCTTCGGGACATCGTATAGCAATCAGCCCCAGCATTTT. Translation gives CASSFGTSYSNQPQHF.

This clone showed up just a few times. The chain uses TRBV7-9 and TRBJ2-7; D gene ambiguous. Trimming removed 6 bases at V and 2 bases at J, with 20 bases between. The CDR3 contains 16 residues. CDR1 is SEHNR and CDR2 is FQNEAQ in the germline V gene (reference sequence). The CDR3 spells CASSQRPSGRTYEQYF. Here the CDR3 DNA reads TGTGCCAGCAGTCAACGGCCATCCGGCAGGACCTACGAGCAGTACTTC.